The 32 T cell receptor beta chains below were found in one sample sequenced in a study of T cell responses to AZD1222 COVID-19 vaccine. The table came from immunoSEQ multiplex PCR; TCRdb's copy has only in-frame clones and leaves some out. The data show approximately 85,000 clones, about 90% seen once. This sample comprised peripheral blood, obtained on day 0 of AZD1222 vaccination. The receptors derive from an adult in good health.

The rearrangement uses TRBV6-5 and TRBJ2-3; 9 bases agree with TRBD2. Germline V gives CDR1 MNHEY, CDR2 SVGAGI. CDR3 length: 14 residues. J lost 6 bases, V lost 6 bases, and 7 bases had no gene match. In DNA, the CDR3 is TGTGCCAGCAGGGACAGCGGGGGGTCGGATACGCAGTATTTT. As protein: CASRDSGGSDTQYF.

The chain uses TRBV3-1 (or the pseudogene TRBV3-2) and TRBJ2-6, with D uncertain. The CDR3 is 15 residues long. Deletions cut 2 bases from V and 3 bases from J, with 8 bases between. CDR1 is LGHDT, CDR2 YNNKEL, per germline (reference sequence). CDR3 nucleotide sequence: TGTGCCAGCAGCCAATTGGGTGGTGGGGCCAACGTCCTGACTTTC. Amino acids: CASSQLGGGANVLTF.

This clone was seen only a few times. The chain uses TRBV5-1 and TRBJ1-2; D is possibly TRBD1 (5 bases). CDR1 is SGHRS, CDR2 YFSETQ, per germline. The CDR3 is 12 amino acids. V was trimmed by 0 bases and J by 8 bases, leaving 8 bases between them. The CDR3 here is CASSLGQGGYTF. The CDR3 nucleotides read TGCGCCAGCAGCTTGGGTCAGGGCGGCTACACCTTC.

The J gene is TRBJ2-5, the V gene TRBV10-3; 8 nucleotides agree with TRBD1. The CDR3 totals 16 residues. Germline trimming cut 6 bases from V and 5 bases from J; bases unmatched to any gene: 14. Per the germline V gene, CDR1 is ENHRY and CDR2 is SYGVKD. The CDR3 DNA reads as TGTGCCATCAGCTTCGGACAGGGATCCCCCGATGAGACCCAGTACTTC. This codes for CAISFGQGSPDETQYF.

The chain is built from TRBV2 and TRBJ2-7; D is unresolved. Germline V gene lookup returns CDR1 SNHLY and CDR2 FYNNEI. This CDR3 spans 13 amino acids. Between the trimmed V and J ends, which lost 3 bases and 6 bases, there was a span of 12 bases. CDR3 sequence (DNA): TGTGCCAGCAGTGATGTGGGGATGGTCGAGCAGTACTTC. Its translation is CASSDVGMVEQYF.

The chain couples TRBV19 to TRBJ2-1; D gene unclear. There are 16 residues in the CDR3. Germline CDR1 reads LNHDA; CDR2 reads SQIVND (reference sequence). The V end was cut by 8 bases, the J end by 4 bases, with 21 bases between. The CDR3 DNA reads TGTGCCAGTTGCCCGCGCGGTAGACCAAAATACAATGAGCAGTTCTTC. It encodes CASCPRGRPKYNEQFF.

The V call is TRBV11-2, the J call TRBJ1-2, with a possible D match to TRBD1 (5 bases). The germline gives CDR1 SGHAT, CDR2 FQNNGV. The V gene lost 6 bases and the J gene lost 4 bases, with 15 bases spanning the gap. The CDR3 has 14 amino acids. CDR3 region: CASRNRGLGYGYTF. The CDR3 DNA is TGTGCCAGCAGAAACCGGGGGTTAGGCTATGGCTACACCTTC.

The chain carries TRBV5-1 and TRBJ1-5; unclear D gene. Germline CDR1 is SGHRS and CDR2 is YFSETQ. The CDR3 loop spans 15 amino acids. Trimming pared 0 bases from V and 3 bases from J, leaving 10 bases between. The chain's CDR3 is CASSLEGINNQPQHF. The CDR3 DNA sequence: TGCGCCAGCAGCTTGGAAGGGATCAACAATCAGCCCCAGCATTTT.

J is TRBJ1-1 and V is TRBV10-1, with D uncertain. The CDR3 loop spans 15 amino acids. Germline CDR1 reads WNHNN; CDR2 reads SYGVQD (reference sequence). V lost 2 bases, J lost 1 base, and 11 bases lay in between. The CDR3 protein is CASSEEGRGNTEAFF. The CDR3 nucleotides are TGCGCCAGCAGTGAGGAAGGTAGAGGGAACACTGAAGCTTTCTTT.

CDR3 sequence (DNA): TGTGCCAGCAGACACCAAAGCCGTGGGGGATTGGTGCTCGAGGGTGAAGCTTTCTTT. Its protein product is CASRHQSRGGLVLEGEAFF. The rearrangement uses TRBV7-2 and TRBJ1-1; weak D call: TRBD1 (5 bases). The CDR3 has 19 residues. Trimming shortened V by 6 bases and J by 7 bases, and 33 bases separated the two germline ends. The V gene's germline CDR1 is SGHTA and CDR2 FQGNSA.

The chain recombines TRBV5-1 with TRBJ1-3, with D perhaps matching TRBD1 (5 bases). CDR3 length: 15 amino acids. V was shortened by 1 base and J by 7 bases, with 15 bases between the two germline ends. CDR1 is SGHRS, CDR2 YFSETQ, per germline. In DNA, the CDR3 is TGCGCCAGCAGCTTGTTGGCCGGGGGACGGAACACCATATATTTT. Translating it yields CASSLLAGGRNTIYF.

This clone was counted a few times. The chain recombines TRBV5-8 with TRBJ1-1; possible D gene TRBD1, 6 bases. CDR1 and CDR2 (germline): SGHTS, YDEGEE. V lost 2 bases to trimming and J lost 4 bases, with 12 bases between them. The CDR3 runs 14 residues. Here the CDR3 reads CASSFGGGGTEAFF. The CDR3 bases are TGTGCCAGCAGCTTTGGAGGAGGGGGCACTGAAGCTTTCTTT.

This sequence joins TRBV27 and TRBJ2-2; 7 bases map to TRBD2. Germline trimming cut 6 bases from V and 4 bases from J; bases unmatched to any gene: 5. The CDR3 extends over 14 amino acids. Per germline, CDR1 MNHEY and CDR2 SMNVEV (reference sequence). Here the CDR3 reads CASRWPGGTGELFF. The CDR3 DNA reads TGTGCCAGCAGATGGCCGGGGGGCACCGGGGAGCTGTTTTTT.

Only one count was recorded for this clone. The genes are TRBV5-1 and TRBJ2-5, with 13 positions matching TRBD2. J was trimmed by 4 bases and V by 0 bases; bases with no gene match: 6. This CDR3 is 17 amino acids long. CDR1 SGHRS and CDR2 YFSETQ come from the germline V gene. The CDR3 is CASSLGTSGRGVETQYF. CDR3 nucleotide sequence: TGCGCCAGCAGCTTGGGGACTAGCGGGAGAGGGGTAGAGACCCAGTACTTC.

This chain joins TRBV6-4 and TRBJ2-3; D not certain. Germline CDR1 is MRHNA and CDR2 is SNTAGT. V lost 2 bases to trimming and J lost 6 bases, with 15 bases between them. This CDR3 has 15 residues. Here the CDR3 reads CASSDGARPRDTQYF. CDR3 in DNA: TGTGCCAGCAGTGACGGAGCTAGGCCCCGGGATACGCAGTATTTT.

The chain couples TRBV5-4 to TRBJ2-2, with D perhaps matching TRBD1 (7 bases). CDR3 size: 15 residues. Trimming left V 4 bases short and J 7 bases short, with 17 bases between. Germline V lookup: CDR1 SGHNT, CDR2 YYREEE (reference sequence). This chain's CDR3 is CASSPSQGDFGELFF. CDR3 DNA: TGTGCCAGCAGCCCGTCCCAGGGGGACTTCGGGGAGCTGTTTTTT.

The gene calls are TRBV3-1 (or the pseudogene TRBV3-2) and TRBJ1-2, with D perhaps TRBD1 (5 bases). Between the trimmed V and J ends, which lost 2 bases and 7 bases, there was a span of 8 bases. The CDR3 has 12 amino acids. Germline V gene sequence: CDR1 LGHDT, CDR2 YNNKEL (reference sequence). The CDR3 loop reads CASSQSGGGYTF. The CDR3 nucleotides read TGTGCCAGCAGCCAATCCGGGGGTGGCTACACCTTC.

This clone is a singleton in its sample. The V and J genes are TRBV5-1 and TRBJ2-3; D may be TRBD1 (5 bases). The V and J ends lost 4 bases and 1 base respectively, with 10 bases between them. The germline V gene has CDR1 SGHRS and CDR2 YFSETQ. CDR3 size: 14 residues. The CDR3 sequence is CASSPGHGTDTQYF. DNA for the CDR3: TGCGCCAGCAGCCCAGGGCACGGCACAGATACGCAGTATTTT.

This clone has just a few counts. The CDR3 DNA follows: TGTGCCAGCAGCCCATCCGGGACAGTCAATCAGCCCCAGCATTTT. Translated: CASSPSGTVNQPQHF. The chain is built from TRBV7-8 and TRBJ1-5; TRBD1 matches 7 bases. Germline CDR1 and CDR2: SGHVS and FQNEAQ. Unmatched junction bases numbered 7, after V lost 5 bases and J lost 3 bases. This CDR3 comprises 15 residues. Full variable domain (missing parts from reference TRBV7-8 and TRBJ1-5): GAGVSQSPRYKVAKRGQDVALRCDPISGHVSLFWYQQALGQGPEFLTYFQNEAQLDKSGLPSDRFFAERPEGSVSTLKIQRTQQEDSAVYLCASSPSGTVNQPQHFGDGTRLSIL.

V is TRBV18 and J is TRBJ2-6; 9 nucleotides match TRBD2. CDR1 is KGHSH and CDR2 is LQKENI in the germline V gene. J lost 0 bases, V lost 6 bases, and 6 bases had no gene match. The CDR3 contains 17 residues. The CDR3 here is CASSRMRGGSGANVLTF. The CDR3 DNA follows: TGTGCCAGCTCGCGGATGCGGGGGGGCTCTGGGGCCAACGTCCTGACTTTC. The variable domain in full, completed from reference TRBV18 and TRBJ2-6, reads NAGVMQNPRHLVRRRGQEARLRCSPMKGHSHVYWYRQLPEEGLKFMVYLQKENIIDESGMPKERFSAEFPKEGPSILRIQQVVRGDSAAYFCASSRMRGGSGANVLTFGAGSRLTVL.

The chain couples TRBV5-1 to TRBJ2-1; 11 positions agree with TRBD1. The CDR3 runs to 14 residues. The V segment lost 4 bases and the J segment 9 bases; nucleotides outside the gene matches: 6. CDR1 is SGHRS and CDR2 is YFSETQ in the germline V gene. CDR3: CASSPRTGGSEQFF. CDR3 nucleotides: TGCGCCAGCAGCCCGCGGACAGGGGGCAGTGAGCAGTTCTTC.

Here the CDR3 reads CASSRNAGGYGYTF. DNA of the CDR3: TGTGCCAGCAGCCGCAATGCCGGGGGCTATGGCTACACCTTC. The chain recombines TRBV28 with TRBJ1-2; the D gene is possibly TRBD1 (5 bases). The CDR3 length is 14 residues. CDR1 is MDHEN, CDR2 SYDVKM, per germline. Trimming stripped 6 bases from V and 4 bases from J, with 15 bases between.

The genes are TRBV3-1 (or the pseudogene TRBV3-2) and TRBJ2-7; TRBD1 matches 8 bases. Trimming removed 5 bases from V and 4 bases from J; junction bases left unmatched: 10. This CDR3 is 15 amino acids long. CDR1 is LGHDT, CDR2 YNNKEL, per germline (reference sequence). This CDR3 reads CASSANAGGLYEQYF. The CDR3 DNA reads TGTGCCAGCAGCGCCAACGCAGGGGGCCTATACGAGCAGTACTTC.

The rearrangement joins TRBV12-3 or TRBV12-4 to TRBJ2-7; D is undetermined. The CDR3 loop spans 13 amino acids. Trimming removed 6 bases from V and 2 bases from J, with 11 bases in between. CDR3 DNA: TGTGCCAGCAGCCGGCCAGCGCCCTACGAGCAGTACTTC. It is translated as CASSRPAPYEQYF.

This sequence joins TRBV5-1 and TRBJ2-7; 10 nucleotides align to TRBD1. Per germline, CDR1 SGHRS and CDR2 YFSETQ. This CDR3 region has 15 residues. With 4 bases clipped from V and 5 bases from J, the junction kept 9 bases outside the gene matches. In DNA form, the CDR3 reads TGCGCCAGCAGCCCCTTTCCGGGACAGGGGAACGAGCAGTACTTC. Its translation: CASSPFPGQGNEQYF.

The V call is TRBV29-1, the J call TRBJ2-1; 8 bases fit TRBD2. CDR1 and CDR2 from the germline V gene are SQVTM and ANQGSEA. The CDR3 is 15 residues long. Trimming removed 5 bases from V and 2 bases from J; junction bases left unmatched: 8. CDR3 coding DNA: TGCAGCGTTCCCGTGGGAGCGGGAGCCTACAATGAGCAGTTCTTC. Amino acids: CSVPVGAGAYNEQFF.

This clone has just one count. The DNA for the CDR3 is TGTGCCAGCAGCTTACAGGGCTTCTCTGGAAACACCATATATTTT. Protein product: CASSLQGFSGNTIYF. This chain links TRBV5-5 with TRBJ1-3; maybe TRBD1 (6 bases). CDR1 SGHKS and CDR2 YYEKEE come from the germline V gene (reference sequence). Trimming removed 2 bases at V and 0 bases at J, with 9 bases between. This CDR3 is 15 amino acids long. Looking up the rest from reference TRBV5-5 and TRBJ1-3 gives the full variable domain: DAGVTQSPTHLIKTRGQQVTLRCSPISGHKSVSWYQQVLGQGPQFIFQYYEKEERGRGNFPDRFSARQFPNYSSELNVNALLLGDSALYLCASSLQGFSGNTIYFGEGSWLTVV.

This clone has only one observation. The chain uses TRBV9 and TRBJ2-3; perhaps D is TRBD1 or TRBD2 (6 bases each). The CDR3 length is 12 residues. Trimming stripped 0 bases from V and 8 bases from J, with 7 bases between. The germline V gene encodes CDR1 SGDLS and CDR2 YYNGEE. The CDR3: CASSVEGGTQYF. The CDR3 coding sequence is TGTGCCAGCAGCGTAGAGGGGGGTACGCAGTATTTT.

The CDR3 DNA reads as TGTGCCAGCAGCCAAGGTAGCGGACAGGGACTCTATGGCTACACCTTC. Translating it yields CASSQGSGQGLYGYTF. The chain is built from TRBV4-2 and TRBJ1-2, with TRBD1 matching 8 bases. J gave up 4 bases and V 1 base, and 8 bases lay outside the gene matches. The CDR3 contains 16 residues. Germline V gives CDR1 LGHNA, CDR2 YNFKEQ.

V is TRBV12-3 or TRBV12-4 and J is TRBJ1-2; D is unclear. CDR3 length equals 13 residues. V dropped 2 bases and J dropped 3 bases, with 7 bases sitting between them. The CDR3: CASSLNRHYGYTF. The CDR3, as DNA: TGTGCCAGCAGTTTAAACAGACACTATGGCTACACCTTC.

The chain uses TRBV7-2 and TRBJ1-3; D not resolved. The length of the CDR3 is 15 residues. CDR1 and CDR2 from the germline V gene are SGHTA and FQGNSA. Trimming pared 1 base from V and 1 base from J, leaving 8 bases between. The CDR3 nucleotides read TGTGCCAGCAGCTTAGATCCAGGTTCTGGAAACACCATATATTTT. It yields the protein CASSLDPGSGNTIYF.

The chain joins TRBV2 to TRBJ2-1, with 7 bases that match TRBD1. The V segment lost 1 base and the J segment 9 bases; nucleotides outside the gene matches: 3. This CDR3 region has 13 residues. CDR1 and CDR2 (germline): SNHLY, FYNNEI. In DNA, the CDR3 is TGTGCCAGCAGTGAAGTGCCAGGGGGTGAGCAGTTCTTC. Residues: CASSEVPGGEQFF.